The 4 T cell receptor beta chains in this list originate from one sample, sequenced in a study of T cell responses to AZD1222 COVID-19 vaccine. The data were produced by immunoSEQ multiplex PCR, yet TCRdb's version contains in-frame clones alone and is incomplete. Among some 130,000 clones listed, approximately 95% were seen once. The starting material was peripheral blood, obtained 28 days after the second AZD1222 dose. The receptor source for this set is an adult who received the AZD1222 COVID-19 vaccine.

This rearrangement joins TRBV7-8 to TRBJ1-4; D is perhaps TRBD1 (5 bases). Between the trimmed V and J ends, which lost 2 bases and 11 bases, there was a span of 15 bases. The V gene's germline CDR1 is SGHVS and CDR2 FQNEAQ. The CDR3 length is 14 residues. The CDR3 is CASSLIGQGGKLFF. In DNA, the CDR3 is TGTGCCAGCAGCTTAATTGGTCAGGGCGGGAAACTGTTTTTT.

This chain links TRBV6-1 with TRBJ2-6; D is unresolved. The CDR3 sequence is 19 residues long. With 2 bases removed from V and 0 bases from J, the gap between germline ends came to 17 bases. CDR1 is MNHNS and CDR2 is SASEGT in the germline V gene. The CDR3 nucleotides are TGTGCCAGCAGTGAATGGTGGACCGCGCCACGCTCTGGGGCCAACGTCCTGACTTTC. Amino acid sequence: CASSEWWTAPRSGANVLTF.

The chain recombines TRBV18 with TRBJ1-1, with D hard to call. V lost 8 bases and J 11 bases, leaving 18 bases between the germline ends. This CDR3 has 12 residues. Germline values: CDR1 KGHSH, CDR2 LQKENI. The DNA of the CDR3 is TGTGCCAGCGTACAAGATCAGGATCGGGCTTTCTTT. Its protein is CASVQDQDRAFF.

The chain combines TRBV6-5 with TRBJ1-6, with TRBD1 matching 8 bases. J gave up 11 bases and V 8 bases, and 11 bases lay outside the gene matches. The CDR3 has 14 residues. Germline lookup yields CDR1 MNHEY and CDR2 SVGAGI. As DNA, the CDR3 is TGTGCCAGCGGGGGGCTCCAGGGGGCTCCACCCCTCCACTTT. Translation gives CASGGLQGAPPLHF.